This TCR beta chain was profiled in a study of blood T cell repertoires in COVID-19. Clinical history as reported by participants underpinned cohort assignment. Data came from immunoSEQ multiplex PCR; TCRdb stores just in-frame clones and leaves some out. Among hundreds of thousands of clones listed, roughly 87% were seen once. J was trimmed by 4 bases and V by 3 bases; bases with no gene match: 8. The CDR3 has 15 residues. Germline V gives CDR1 MGHRA, CDR2 YSYEKL. The sample comprised PBMCs or T cells enriched from blood (not recorded which). The receptor was isolated from a woman between 35 and 50 years old who had recovered from COVID-19. The chain recombines TRBV4-1 with TRBJ2-7; TRBD1 agrees at 8 bases. This chain's CDR3 is CASSQNRDRQYEQYF. In nucleotides, the CDR3 is TGCGCCAGCAGCCAGAACCGGGACAGGCAATACGAGCAGTACTTC.